The next 14 T cell receptor beta chains were all read from a single sample in a study of blood T cell repertoires in COVID-19 (TCRdb year 2020). To prepare the library, the immunoSEQ multiplex PCR assay was applied. TCRdb took this table from immuneACCESS and kept in-frame rearrangements with V and J called. Such tables lack part of the clones; where checked against another copy, unresolved V genes explain under half of the gap, and the rest is unexplained. Present in this sample are some 320,000 clones, more than 75% of which were seen just once. In total, the top ten clones hold roughly 7.1% of the sample. Sequences were obtained from peripheral blood. The receptor source for this set is a woman between 50 and 59 years old who had recovered from COVID-19.

The chain has TRBV13 and TRBJ2-7; a weak D match, TRBD1 (7 bases). Germline lookup yields CDR1 PRHDT and CDR2 FYEKMQ (reference sequence). Between the trimmed V and J ends, which lost 5 bases and 7 bases, there was a span of 18 bases. CDR3 length equals 14 residues. CDR3: CASSPAVQGGEQYF. The CDR3 nucleotides read TGTGCCAGCAGCCCAGCAGTCCAGGGGGGTGAGCAGTACTTC.

This chain uses TRBV28 with TRBJ1-5; 7 bases are a match to TRBD1. The CDR3 extends over 15 amino acids. Germline V lookup: CDR1 MDHEN, CDR2 SYDVKM. V gave up 0 bases and J gave up 7 bases; unmatched junction bases: 6. CDR3 residues: CASSLWSGGGQPQHF. In nucleotides, the CDR3 is TGTGCCAGCAGTTTATGGTCAGGGGGAGGCCAGCCCCAGCATTTT.

J is TRBJ2-7 and V is TRBV29-1; 10 positions match TRBD2. CDR3 length: 15 residues. The germline gives CDR1 SQVTM, CDR2 ANQGSEA. Trimming cost V 2 bases and J 4 bases; bases outside gene matches: 8. CDR3 in DNA: TGCAGCGTTGAATGGTTAGCGGGAGGACCTTACGAGCAGTACTTC. The encoded protein is CSVEWLAGGPYEQYF.

The rearrangement uses TRBV6-5 and TRBJ2-2, with D possibly TRBD2 on 5 matching bases. Germline-derived CDR1 and CDR2 are MNHEY and SVGAGI. Trimming pared 8 bases from V and 4 bases from J, leaving 8 bases between. This CDR3 has 12 amino acids. CDR3 sequence: CASRAGTGELFF. The CDR3, as DNA: TGTGCCAGCCGGGCGGGCACCGGGGAGCTGTTTTTT.

This chain uses TRBV18 with TRBJ1-3, with 8 bases that match TRBD1. V lost 5 bases, J lost 2 bases, and 5 bases stayed unmatched. The germline CDR1 and CDR2 sequences are KGHSH and LQKENI. This CDR3 comprises 15 residues. The CDR3 bases are TGTGCCAGCTCAGAGGCACAGGGGGCTGGAAACACCATATATTTT. Translating it yields CASSEAQGAGNTIYF.

This clone was observed once. V is TRBV19 and J is TRBJ1-2; 9 bases map to TRBD1. The ends lost 5 bases at V and 8 bases at J; junction bases unmatched: 12. CDR3 length: 15 residues. Germline CDR1 reads LNHDA; CDR2 reads SQIVND (reference sequence). CDR3 in DNA: TGTGCCAGTAGTCCTGGGGACAGGGAAATGAAAGGCTACACCTTC. Protein product: CASSPGDREMKGYTF.

The rearrangement joins TRBV5-6 to TRBJ1-5; 8 bases line up with TRBD1. V trimming: 3 bases; J trimming: 7 bases; junction bases outside the gene matches: 9. Germline CDR1 and CDR2: SGHDT and YYEEEE. This CDR3 region has 15 residues. CDR3 sequence (DNA): TGTGCCAGCAGCTCCCAGGACAGGGTAGACCAGCCCCAGCATTTT. Its translation is CASSSQDRVDQPQHF. Together with reference TRBV5-6 and TRBJ1-5, the CDR3 gives the full variable domain: DAGVTQSPTHLIKTRGQQVTLRCSPKSGHDTVSWYQQALGQGPQFIFQYYEEEERQRGNFPDRFSGHQFPNYSSELNVNALLLGDSALYLCASSSQDRVDQPQHFGDGTRLSIL.

The CDR3 nucleotides are TGTGCCAGCAGTTATACAGGGCACCAATCCTACGAGCAGTACTTC. Its protein is CASSYTGHQSYEQYF. The chain is built from TRBV28 and TRBJ2-7, with a weak D call TRBD1 (6 bases). The ends were cut back, 4 bases at V and 1 base at J, with 14 bases in the middle. Germline V lookup: CDR1 MDHEN, CDR2 SYDVKM. There are 15 residues in the CDR3.

The chain uses TRBV29-1 and TRBJ2-1; 10 bases are a match to TRBD2. The trim removed 6 bases at V and 7 bases at J, leaving 12 bases unmatched. The CDR3 is made up of 15 amino acids. The germline V gene encodes CDR1 SQVTM and CDR2 ANQGSEA. CDR3 residues: CSVLLAGAPGNEQFF. CDR3 DNA sequence: TGCAGCGTGCTGCTAGCGGGAGCGCCAGGGAATGAGCAGTTCTTC.

The CDR3 DNA follows: TGTGCCAGCAGCTTGGTGGGCCCCGGCACTGAAGCTTTCTTT. This gives the protein CASSLVGPGTEAFF. This chain links TRBV5-6 with TRBJ1-1, with no clear D. V was cut by 0 bases and J by 4 bases, with 10 bases left in between. This CDR3 is 14 amino acids long. Germline V gene lookup returns CDR1 SGHDT and CDR2 YYEEEE.

V is TRBV10-3 and J is TRBJ2-7; TRBD1 might be the D (6 bases). In germline, CDR1 is ENHRY, CDR2 SYGVKD. Trimming took off 11 bases at V and 3 bases at J, with 14 bases between the two ends. This CDR3 contains 12 residues. The CDR3 sequence is CASSTGYYEQYF. CDR3 in DNA: TGTGCCTCCTCGACAGGCTACTACGAGCAGTACTTC.

This clone was detected once. The chain uses TRBV6-4 and TRBJ1-5; D is possibly TRBD1 (6 bases). V gave up 6 bases and J gave up 8 bases, with 11 bases separating them. CDR1 is MRHNA and CDR2 is SNTAGT in the germline V gene. The CDR3 sequence is 12 residues long. The CDR3 bases are TGTGCCAGCAGAGGGGGGAGGGAGCCCCAGCATTTT. Encoded protein: CASRGGREPQHF.

The rearrangement links TRBV11-2 to TRBJ2-7; 8 bases agree with TRBD2. Germline CDR1 reads SGHAT; CDR2 reads FQNNGV. This CDR3 region has 15 residues. The V segment lost 1 base and the J segment 4 bases; nucleotides outside the gene matches: 6. For the CDR3, the DNA is TGTGCCAGCAGCTTAGCGGGGGGGCTCGTTTACGAGCAGTACTTC. This codes for CASSLAGGLVYEQYF.

The chain joins TRBV28 to TRBJ2-4, with D perhaps matching TRBD1 (5 bases). V dropped 5 bases and J dropped 3 bases, with 14 bases sitting between them. Germline CDR1 reads MDHEN; CDR2 reads SYDVKM. The CDR3 runs to 15 residues. The CDR3, as DNA: TGTGCCAGCAGTCTAACGCAGGGATTCAAAAACATTCAGTACTTC. It is translated as CASSLTQGFKNIQYF.